Each of the 15 T cell receptor beta chains below was sequenced from the same sample in a study of T cell responses to AZD1222 COVID-19 vaccine. Sequenced by immunoSEQ multiplex PCR; TCRdb stores in-frame clones only, minus some. The profile shows 30,000 to 35,000 clones, 88% of them singletons. Material: peripheral blood, obtained 28 days after the second AZD1222 dose. These receptors were taken from an adult who received the AZD1222 COVID-19 vaccine.

In this sample, this clone is medium-sized. V usage is TRBV7-9 and J usage is TRBJ1-2; D not resolved. The CDR3 consists of 14 residues. Germline V gives CDR1 SEHNR, CDR2 FQNEAQ (reference sequence). Trimming left V 5 bases short and J 7 bases short, with 17 bases between. The CDR3 coding sequence is TGTGCCAGCAGCCCACTTTATATCGACTCTGGCTACACCTTC. Its translation is CASSPLYIDSGYTF.

The chain joins TRBV6-5 to TRBJ2-7, with D perhaps TRBD1 or TRBD2 (5 bases each). Trimming pared 2 bases from V and 5 bases from J, leaving 19 bases between. The CDR3 is 16 residues long. CDR1 and CDR2 (germline): MNHEY, SVGAGI. In nucleotides, the CDR3 is TGTGCCAGCAGTTACGGTGGGGCGCGGGTAGTTAACGAGCAGTACTTC. Protein product: CASSYGGARVVNEQYF.

The chain carries TRBV3-1 (or the pseudogene TRBV3-2) and TRBJ1-1, with D unresolved. V was clipped by 1 base and J by 5 bases, with 5 bases between them. The CDR3 consists of 12 residues. Germline CDR1 and CDR2: LGHDT and YNNKEL (reference sequence). The CDR3 DNA reads as TGTGCCAGCAGCCAAGGGGTTACTGAAGCTTTCTTT. This codes for CASSQGVTEAFF.

J is TRBJ1-4 and V is TRBV2, with unresolved D. Germline CDR1 reads SNHLY; CDR2 reads FYNNEI. The V end was cut by 6 bases, the J end by 6 bases, with 11 bases between. This CDR3 region has 13 residues. The CDR3 sequence: CASSRAGDEKLFF. As DNA, the CDR3 is TGTGCCAGCAGCCGGGCCGGGGATGAAAAACTGTTTTTT.

Details on this clone: The germline gene is not matched at one end of the junction; a read error may be the cause. This chain uses TRBV15 with TRBJ2-4; D may be TRBD1 or TRBD2 (5 bases each). The CDR3 is made up of 12 amino acids. Per germline, CDR1 LNHNV and CDR2 YYDKDF (reference sequence). The CDR3 sequence is CATSREGYIQYF. DNA for the CDR3: TGTGCCACCAGCCGAGAGGGGTACATTCAGTACTTC.

The chain combines TRBV19 with TRBJ2-3; no firm D call. The CDR3 extends over 15 amino acids. V was cut by 1 base and J by 3 bases, with 11 bases left in between. CDR1 is LNHDA and CDR2 is SQIVND in the germline V gene (reference sequence). CDR3 in amino acids: CASSIGKGRTDTQYF. The CDR3 DNA is TGTGCCAGTAGTATAGGTAAAGGGCGGACAGATACGCAGTATTTT.

The gene calls are TRBV5-6 and TRBJ2-1, with TRBD1 identical over 7 bases. The CDR3 is 16 amino acids. Per the germline V gene, CDR1 is SGHDT and CDR2 is YYEEEE. J gave up 6 bases and V 9 bases, and 18 bases lay outside the gene matches. The CDR3 region has the DNA TGTGCCATACAGTCCCAGGGGGTGGTGAAGGGCAATGAGCAGTTCTTC. This translates into CAIQSQGVVKGNEQFF.

This clone showed up just once. This chain joins TRBV24-1 and TRBJ2-3; 8 nucleotides align to TRBD2. Germline V gene lookup returns CDR1 KGHDR and CDR2 SFDVKD. J gave up 1 base and V 4 bases, and 9 bases lay outside the gene matches. This CDR3 contains 17 residues. DNA for the CDR3: TGTGCCACCAGTGACCCGAGCCGGCGGGGGGGCACAGATACGCAGTATTTT. This sequence encodes CATSDPSRRGGTDTQYF.

The chain has TRBV7-2 and TRBJ1-1, with 8 nucleotides matching TRBD1. The V gene's germline CDR1 is SGHTA and CDR2 FQGNSA. V gave up 5 bases and J gave up 4 bases; unmatched junction bases: 9. This CDR3 has 15 amino acids. The CDR3 sequence is CASSADTDRVTEAFF. In DNA form, the CDR3 reads TGTGCCAGCAGCGCTGATACGGACAGGGTCACTGAAGCTTTCTTT.

The rearrangement uses TRBV5-4 and TRBJ2-3, with D perhaps being TRBD1 or TRBD2 (6 bases each). Between the trimmed V and J ends, which lost 0 bases and 3 bases, there was a span of 14 bases. This CDR3 has 16 amino acids. CDR1 is SGHNT, CDR2 YYREEE, per germline (reference sequence). The CDR3 region has the DNA TGTGCCAGCAGCTTGGGGGGGGCTCGTAGAACAGATACGCAGTATTTT. Its protein product is CASSLGGARRTDTQYF. Filled out from reference TRBV5-4 and TRBJ2-3, the complete variable domain reads ETGVTQSPTHLIKTRGQQVTLRCSSQSGHNTVSWYQQALGQGPQFIFQYYREEENGRGNFPPRFSGLQFPNYSSELNVNALELDDSALYLCASSLGGARRTDTQYFGPGTRLTVL.

In DNA form, the CDR3 reads TGTGCCTGGAGTGCTCAGACAAACTATGGCTACACCTTC. It yields the protein CAWSAQTNYGYTF. The rearrangement joins TRBV30 to TRBJ1-2; no definite D call. This CDR3 contains 13 residues. Trimming took 1 base from V and 2 from J, leaving 8 bases between them. Germline values: CDR1 GTSNPN, CDR2 SVGIG (reference sequence).

The CDR3 sequence: CASSPLSGSPLHF. The CDR3 DNA follows: TGTGCCAGCAGCCCTTTGAGCGGATCACCCCTCCACTTT. The V gene is TRBV7-2, the J gene TRBJ1-6; no clear D. CDR3 length: 13 residues. Germline CDR1 is SGHTA and CDR2 is FQGNSA. V gave up 5 bases and J gave up 10 bases, with 12 bases separating them.

This chain connects TRBV18 to TRBJ1-5, with 9 positions matching TRBD1. The CDR3 is 15 residues long. CDR1 KGHSH and CDR2 LQKENI come from the germline V gene. V shed 4 bases and J 4 bases; nucleotides not matched to a gene: 5. Here the CDR3 DNA reads TGTGCCAGCTCACTGAGACAGGGGGGAAATCAGCCCCAGCATTTT. Translating gives CASSLRQGGNQPQHF.

With regard to this clone: A read error may account for a junction end that differs from germline. V and J are TRBV27 and TRBJ2-7; tentatively, D is TRBD1 or TRBD2 (6 bases each). The CDR3 has 12 residues. Per germline, CDR1 MNHEY and CDR2 SMNVEV (reference sequence). CDR3 sequence (DNA): TGTGCCAGCAGTTTATCAGGGGGACTTCCCCACTTC. Translating gives CASSLSGGLPHF.

In this sample, this clone turned up once. V is TRBV18 and J is TRBJ1-4; D not certain. The CDR3 covers 13 residues. CDR1 and CDR2 from the germline V gene are KGHSH and LQKENI. The germline V and J ends were trimmed by 3 bases and 8 bases, with 10 bases remaining between them. DNA of the CDR3: TGTGCCAGCTCACCCCCGCCGGGGGAAAAACTGTTTTTT. As protein: CASSPPPGEKLFF. Filled out from reference TRBV18 and TRBJ1-4, the complete variable domain reads NAGVMQNPRHLVRRRGQEARLRCSPMKGHSHVYWYRQLPEEGLKFMVYLQKENIIDESGMPKERFSAEFPKEGPSILRIQQVVRGDSAAYFCASSPPPGEKLFFGSGTQLSVL.